This T cell receptor beta chain is from a study of T cell clusters in autoimmune cytopenias (dated by TCRdb to between 2017 and 2020). Turning to the overall study: The median TRB sequencing depth was 50,000 to 60,000 reads per sample, and the median number of distinct TRB clonotypes was about 2,400 per sample. In autoimmune cytopenia patients, peripheral blood TRB and IGH repertoires were sequenced during active disease and over treatment follow-up, together with healthy, CLL and autoimmune hepatitis controls. The study was designed to test whether a disease-specific immune repertoire signature usable as a blood-based biomarker is carried by autoimmune cytopenia patients.

Results and caveats for the whole study, not just this receptor: The TRB repertoire shifts, including less even repertoires in secondary cytopenia and CLL, mostly reflected lymphoma bias and not autoimmunity. A lack of physiological T cell clusters in primary autoimmune cytopenia patients was suggested by GLIPH, as 51 clusters were found to be exclusive to healthy donors versus some 18 exclusive to patients. In the comparison of secondary cytopenia with CLL, the cluster-lack signature was not observed, apparently because the dominant lymphoma-associated repertoire masked the signature. Healthy donors had almost three times as many exclusive TRB clusters as active autoimmune hepatitis patients, a finding consistent with an autoimmunity-wide signature. The T cell clusters were defined only in silico, and the functional role of the clusters still needed to be validated experimentally.

Per sample, about 250 ng of peripheral blood genomic DNA, tens of thousands of genome equivalents, was used for TRB amplification. TRB rearrangements were amplified by multiplex PCR following a touch-down protocol, with the TRB-A and TRB-B primer pools mixed in one tube. Two consecutive PCR reactions with Phusion HS II polymerase added Illumina adapters and sample indices to the amplicons. Amplicons were gel-purified with the NucleoSpin Gel and PCR Clean-up kit, then quantified by Qubit and quality-checked on an Agilent 2100 Bioanalyzer. Sequencing of the libraries was performed on an Illumina MiSeq with 600-cycle, single-indexed, paired-end runs. The published analysis was carried out like this. TRB reads were aligned and assembled with MiXCR version 2.1.12 using the default MiXCR reference library. A clone was defined by each unique CDR3 nucleotide sequence, and the analysis included only productive sequences with two or more reads. Repertoire diversity was assessed by alpha-parameterized diversity profiles (alpha 0 to 5), including Shannon (alpha 1) and Simpson (alpha 2) indices, computed with an R script. Combinatorial TRB VJ usage was computed with the tcR package and compared between cohorts by principal component analysis with ade4. TCRbeta CDR3s were clustered with GLIPH on cohort pairs matched by age and read depth, and cluster frequencies were compared by Wilcoxon test. Reads reprocessed by TCRdb are summarized as one entry per CDR3 protein sequence, and DNA is absent. The V and J calls, along with clone size, are taken from TCRdb and not from the paper's own processing. This sample's clone table shows around 4,500 distinct CDR3 sequences. The ten largest clonotypes hold around a fifth of the sample.

The CDR3 measures 14 amino acids from cysteine to phenylalanine. No DNA sequence is on record. The germline V gene encodes CDR1 ENHRY and CDR2 SYGVKD. With respect to this clonotype: No antigen is known for it.

The TCR originated in a human donor with an autoimmune cytopenia or autoimmune hepatitis (not recorded which). Material: peripheral blood. The chain was built from TRBV10-3 and TRBJ2-7; TCRdb returns TRBD2, unconfirmable since there is no DNA. The CDR3 region has the sequence CAISEPMGSSEQYF.